This is a list of T cell receptor beta chains from one sample in a study of early T cells in non-severe SARS-CoV-2 infection. TCRdb recomputed calls from the 5' RACE reads with MiXCR, one row per CDR3 protein. The sample lists around 67,000 distinct CDR3 sequences; 12% were seen once. The specimen was whole blood. The receptors come from an adult who was a healthcare worker with PCR-confirmed SARS-CoV-2 infection or an uninfected control (not recorded which). CDR3s leave out the opening cysteine and the closing phenylalanine or tryptophan. Each record gives: J gene, V gene, CDR3 protein.

j_gene: TRBJ2-2
v_gene: TRBV4-2
CDR3aa: ASSQAGTHTGELF

j_gene: TRBJ2-1
v_gene: TRBV6-2/TRBV6-3
CDR3aa: ASTGRGAGFNEQF

j_gene: TRBJ2-5
v_gene: TRBV7-9
CDR3aa: ASSLAGRKETQY

j_gene: TRBJ1-1
v_gene: TRBV20-1
CDR3aa: SASRFQMNTEAF

j_gene: TRBJ2-7
v_gene: TRBV29-1
CDR3aa: SVAGLAGHYEQY

j_gene: TRBJ2-3
v_gene: TRBV25-1
CDR3aa: ASSGQVRVTDTQY

j_gene: TRBJ2-1
v_gene: TRBV20-1
CDR3aa: SASRGNEQF

j_gene: TRBJ2-4
v_gene: TRBV29-1
CDR3aa: SVVGRQAKNIQY

j_gene: TRBJ2-5
v_gene: TRBV29-1
CDR3aa: SVGTQGAGQETQY

j_gene: TRBJ2-2
v_gene: TRBV10-3
CDR3aa: AISQLTGELF

j_gene: TRBJ2-1
v_gene: TRBV15
CDR3aa: ATSPGEASYNEQF

j_gene: TRBJ2-1
v_gene: TRBV12-3/TRBV12-4
CDR3aa: ASSYNLAGLYNEQF

j_gene: TRBJ2-3
v_gene: TRBV27
CDR3aa: ATGTAPGTQY

j_gene: TRBJ2-7
v_gene: TRBV10-2
CDR3aa: ASSDFGGPTGYEQY

j_gene: TRBJ1-5
v_gene: TRBV7-2
CDR3aa: ASSPNGGVSNQPQH

j_gene: TRBJ2-1
v_gene: TRBV20-1
CDR3aa: SALGSDEQF

j_gene: TRBJ2-7
v_gene: TRBV29-1
CDR3aa: SVTNWDLSYEQY

j_gene: TRBJ2-1
v_gene: TRBV5-4
CDR3aa: ASSFGLAGPRYEQF

j_gene: TRBJ2-3
v_gene: TRBV24-1
CDR3aa: ATSDGGQGSDTQY

j_gene: TRBJ2-1
v_gene: TRBV18
CDR3aa: ASSLNRGSNEQF

j_gene: TRBJ2-7
v_gene: TRBV20-1
CDR3aa: SASDRSGEQY

j_gene: TRBJ2-5
v_gene: TRBV6-2/TRBV6-3
CDR3aa: ASRIDSPRTQY

j_gene: TRBJ2-5
v_gene: TRBV5-4
CDR3aa: ASSKTSGETQY

j_gene: TRBJ1-1
v_gene: TRBV2
CDR3aa: ASRFPRDRLDMNTEAF

j_gene: TRBJ2-2
v_gene: TRBV5-6
CDR3aa: ASSLAGELF

j_gene: TRBJ2-2
v_gene: TRBV3-1
CDR3aa: ASSRAGAGTGELF

j_gene: TRBJ2-4
v_gene: TRBV29-1
CDR3aa: SAVGTSGNIQY

j_gene: TRBJ1-2
v_gene: TRBV6-5
CDR3aa: ASSYEWGQGVIGYT

j_gene: TRBJ1-6
v_gene: TRBV11-2
CDR3aa: ASSLDMYNSPLH

j_gene: TRBJ1-6
v_gene: TRBV7-2
CDR3aa: ASSLSGGNSPLH

j_gene: TRBJ1-1
v_gene: TRBV29-1
CDR3aa: SAGQGQRTEAF

j_gene: TRBJ2-3
v_gene: TRBV29-1
CDR3aa: SVLTGPDTQY

j_gene: TRBJ2-3
v_gene: TRBV20-1
CDR3aa: SASHGSRTDTQY

j_gene: TRBJ2-7
v_gene: TRBV7-8
CDR3aa: ASSLAFYEQY

j_gene: TRBJ2-7
v_gene: TRBV11-2
CDR3aa: ASSEGRSYEQY

j_gene: TRBJ1-3
v_gene: TRBV20-1
CDR3aa: SARSGVHPGNTIY

j_gene: TRBJ1-5
v_gene: TRBV30
CDR3aa: ALSNGLSNQPQH

j_gene: TRBJ2-7
v_gene: TRBV27
CDR3aa: ASSLNQGPYEQY

j_gene: TRBJ2-5
v_gene: TRBV7-2
CDR3aa: ASSLVLGPETQY

j_gene: TRBJ1-2
v_gene: TRBV18
CDR3aa: ASSPDPGKNYGYT

j_gene: TRBJ1-6
v_gene: TRBV3-1
CDR3aa: ASTPPGQGPLH

j_gene: TRBJ2-1
v_gene: TRBV7-9
CDR3aa: ASSFPDIINEQF

j_gene: TRBJ1-1
v_gene: TRBV1
CDR3aa: TSSQPRSGFQNTEAF

j_gene: TRBJ2-7
v_gene: TRBV5-6
CDR3aa: ASSLVPTGVEQY

j_gene: TRBJ2-5
v_gene: TRBV29-1
CDR3aa: SVERQERETQY

j_gene: TRBJ1-4
v_gene: TRBV5-5
CDR3aa: ASSAYDTPATNEKLF

j_gene: TRBJ2-3
v_gene: TRBV2
CDR3aa: ASSWTGSTDTQY

j_gene: TRBJ2-3
v_gene: TRBV20-1
CDR3aa: SAYPLSGGGHYTDTQY

j_gene: TRBJ2-7
v_gene: TRBV5-1
CDR3aa: ASSLEFGRATPSYEQY

j_gene: TRBJ1-3
v_gene: TRBV4-1
CDR3aa: ASSQVRPSGNTIY

j_gene: TRBJ2-5
v_gene: TRBV9
CDR3aa: ASSPPGGAETQY

j_gene: TRBJ1-4
v_gene: TRBV12-3/TRBV12-4
CDR3aa: ASSPDTEELF

j_gene: TRBJ1-4
v_gene: TRBV7-2
CDR3aa: ASSPGQGGEKLF

j_gene: TRBJ2-1
v_gene: TRBV3-2
CDR3aa: ASSQAGTSFNEQF

j_gene: TRBJ2-7
v_gene: TRBV18
CDR3aa: ASSPVAGERGEQY